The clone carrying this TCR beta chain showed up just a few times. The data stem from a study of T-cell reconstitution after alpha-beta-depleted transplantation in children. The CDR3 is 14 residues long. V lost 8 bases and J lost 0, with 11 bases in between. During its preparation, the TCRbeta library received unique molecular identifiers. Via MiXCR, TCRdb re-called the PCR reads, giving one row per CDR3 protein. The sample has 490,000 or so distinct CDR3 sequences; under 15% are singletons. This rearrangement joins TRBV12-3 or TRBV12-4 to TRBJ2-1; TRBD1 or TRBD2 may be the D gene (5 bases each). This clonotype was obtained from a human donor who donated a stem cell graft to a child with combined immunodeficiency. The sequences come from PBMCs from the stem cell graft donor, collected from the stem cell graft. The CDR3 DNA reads TGTGCCAGCGTGGGGGTGAGCTCCTACAATGAGCAGTTCTTC. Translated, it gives CASVGVSSYNEQFF.